This T cell receptor (beta chain) appears in the sequencing data of a study of CD8+CD57+ T cells in acquired aplastic anemia. According to the study, genomic DNA was the template for TCR beta VDJ and CDR3 profiling. In TCRdb, the reads were re-called with MiXCR into one record per CDR3 protein. The table has some 220,000 distinct CDR3 sequences, roughly 35% seen once. Germline lookup yields CDR1 SNHLY and CDR2 FYNNEI. The CDR3 contains 15 residues. The ends were cut back, 6 bases at V and 7 bases at J, with 20 bases in the middle. This sequence originates from a human donor in good health, serving as a control. Sequenced: sorted CD4+, CD8+, or CD8+CD57+ T cells (not recorded which) from PBMCs. This sequence joins TRBV2 and TRBJ2-3; weak D call: TRBD2 (5 bases). Here the CDR3 reads CASSQLVLASYTQYF. CDR3 DNA sequence: TGTGCCAGCAGCCAACTGGTCCTAGCTTCTTATACGCAGTATTTT.